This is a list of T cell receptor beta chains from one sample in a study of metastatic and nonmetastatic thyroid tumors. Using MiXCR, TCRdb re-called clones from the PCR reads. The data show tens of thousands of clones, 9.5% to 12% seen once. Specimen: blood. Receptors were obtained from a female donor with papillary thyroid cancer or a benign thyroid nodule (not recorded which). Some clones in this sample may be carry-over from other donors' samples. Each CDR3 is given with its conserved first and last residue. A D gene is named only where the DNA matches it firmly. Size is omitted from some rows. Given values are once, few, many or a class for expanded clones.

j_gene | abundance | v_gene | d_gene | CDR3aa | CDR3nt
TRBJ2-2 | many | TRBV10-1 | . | CASSESNTGELFF | TGCGCCAGCAGTGAGTCTAACACCGGGGAGCTGTTTTTT
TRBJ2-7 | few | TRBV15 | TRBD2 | CATSRRGGASYEQYF | TGTGCCACCAGCCGTCGGGGGGGGGCCTCCTACGAGCAGTACTTC
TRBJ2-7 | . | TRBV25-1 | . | CASSESRLRSYEQYF | TGTGCCAGCAGTGAATCCCGTCTCCGGTCCTACGAGCAGTACTTC
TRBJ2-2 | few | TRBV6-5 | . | CASSYAEGPTGELFF | TGTGCCAGCAGTTACGCGGAGGGGCCCACCGGGGAGCTGTTTTTT
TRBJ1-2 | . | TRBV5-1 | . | CASSPGLTQGYGYTF | TGCGCCAGCAGCCCCGGATTGACACAAGGATATGGCTACACCTTC
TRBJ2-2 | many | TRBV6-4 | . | CASSLTGNTGELFF | TGTGCCAGCAGCCTCACAGGGAACACCGGGGAGCTGTTTTTT
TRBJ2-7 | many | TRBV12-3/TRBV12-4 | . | CASNPGPGINEQYF | TGTGCCAGCAACCCTGGGCCAGGGATCAACGAGCAGTACTTC
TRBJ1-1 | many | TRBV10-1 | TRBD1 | CASSGDSPNTEAFF | TGCGCCAGCAGTGGGGACAGTCCGAACACTGAAGCTTTCTTT
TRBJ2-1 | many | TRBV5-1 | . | CASSLEGAGLNEQFF | TGCGCCAGCAGCTTGGAGGGGGCTGGACTAAATGAGCAGTTCTTC
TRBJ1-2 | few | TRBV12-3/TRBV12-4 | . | CASSARGWRGYTF | TGCGCCAGCAGTGCGAGGGGGTGGCGTGGCTACACCTTC
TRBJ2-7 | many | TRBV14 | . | CASSQDRFEQYF | TGTGCCAGCAGCCAAGATAGGTTCGAGCAGTACTTC
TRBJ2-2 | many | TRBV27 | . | CASSPRTGYRSTGELFF | TGTGCCAGCAGTCCTCGAACAGGGTATCGTTCCACCGGGGAGCTGTTTTTT
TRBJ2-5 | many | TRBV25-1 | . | CASTPRSGLAETQYF | TGTGCCAGCACTCCCCGGTCGGGATTGGCAGAGACCCAGTACTTC
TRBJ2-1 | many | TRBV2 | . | CASRLTFGNEQFF | TGTGCCAGCAGGCTCACCTTCGGGAATGAGCAGTTCTTC
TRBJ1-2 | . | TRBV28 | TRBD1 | CASSSGTDNLIYGYAF | TGTGCCAGCAGTTCCGGGACAGACAACTTAATATATGGCTACGCCTTC
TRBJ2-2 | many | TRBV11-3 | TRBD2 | CASSHGRRANTGELFF | TGTGCCAGCAGCCACGGGAGGCGGGCCAACACCGGGGAGCTGTTTTTT
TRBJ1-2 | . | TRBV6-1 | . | CASSDLRSPPGYTF | TGTGCCAGCAGTGATCTTAGGAGCCCGCCTGGCTACACCTTC
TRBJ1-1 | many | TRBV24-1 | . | CATSDSRIRTEAFF | TGTGCCACCAGTGACTCCCGGATACGGACTGAAGCTTTCTTT
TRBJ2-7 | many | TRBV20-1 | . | CSARDRIRSEQYF | TGCAGTGCTAGAGACAGGATTCGGTCCGAGCAGTACTTC
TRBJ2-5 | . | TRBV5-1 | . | CASSKLGTQETQYF | TGCGCCAGCAGCAAGCTAGGGACCCAAGAGACCCAGTACTTC
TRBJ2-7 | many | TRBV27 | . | CASSSLLPYEQYF | TGTGCCAGCAGTTCCCTACTGCCCTACGAGCAGTACTTC
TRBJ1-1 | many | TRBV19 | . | CASSIDGQSSILNTEAFF | TGTGCCAGTAGTATAGATGGACAGTCCTCGATCTTGAACACTGAAGCTTTCTTT
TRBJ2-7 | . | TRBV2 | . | CAGKGGTYEQYF | TGTGCAGGCAAAGGAGGGACCTACGAGCAGTACTTC
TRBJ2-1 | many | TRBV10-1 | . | CASTQRGYMLNEQFF | TGCGCCAGCACCCAACGCGGGTACATGCTCAATGAGCAGTTCTTC
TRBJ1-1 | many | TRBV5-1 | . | CASSSDTHTEAFF | TGCGCCAGCAGCTCGGACACACACACTGAAGCTTTCTTT
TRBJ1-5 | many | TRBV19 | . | CASSTAWGPPQHF | TGTGCCAGCAGTACCGCCTGGGGGCCGCCCCAGCATTTT
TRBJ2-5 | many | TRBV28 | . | CASSLPTLETQYF | TGTGCCAGCAGTTTACCCACTCTGGAGACCCAGTACTTC
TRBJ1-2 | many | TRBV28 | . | CASRPMGLYGYTF | TGTGCCAGTAGACCTATGGGGTTGTATGGCTACACCTTC
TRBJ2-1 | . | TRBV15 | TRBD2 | CATSRDASGSTFVEQFF | TGTGCCACCAGCAGAGATGCTAGCGGGAGTACCTTCGTTGAGCAGTTCTTC
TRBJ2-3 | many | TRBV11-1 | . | CASSLGSGRSTDTQYF | TGTGCCAGCAGCTTAGGTAGCGGCAGAAGCACAGATACGCAGTATTTT
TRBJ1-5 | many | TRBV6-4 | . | CASSDSRQDNQPQHF | TGTGCCAGCAGTGACTCGCGACAGGACAATCAGCCCCAGCATTTT
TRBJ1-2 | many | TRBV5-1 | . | CASRTGTDSGYGYTF | TGCGCCAGCAGGACCGGGACCGACTCTGGCTATGGCTACACCTTC
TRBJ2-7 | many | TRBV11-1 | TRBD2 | CASSLGGRAGGLEQYF | TGTGCCAGCAGCCTCGGAGGCCGCGCGGGAGGTCTCGAGCAGTACTTC
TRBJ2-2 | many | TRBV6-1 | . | CAAAGRNTGELFF | TGTGCCGCGGCGGGGCGGAACACCGGGGAGCTGTTTTTT
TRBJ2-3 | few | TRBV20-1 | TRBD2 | CSARDRGGGVLDTQYF | TGCAGTGCTAGAGATCGGGGGGGAGGGGTTTTAGATACGCAGTATTTT
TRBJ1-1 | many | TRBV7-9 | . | CASSHGGRGGFTEAFF | TGTGCCAGCAGCCACGGGGGTAGGGGGGGATTCACTGAAGCTTTCTTT
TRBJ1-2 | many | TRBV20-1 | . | CSAREGGPYGYTF | TGCAGTGCCCGAGAAGGGGGGCCCTATGGCTACACCTTC
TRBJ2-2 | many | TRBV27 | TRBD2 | CASMRGARGELFF | TGTGCCAGCATGCGGGGGGCGCGCGGGGAGCTGTTTTTT
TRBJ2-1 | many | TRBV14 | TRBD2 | CASSPTPAGGQFF | TGTGCCAGCAGCCCCACCCCCGCGGGAGGGCAGTTCTTC
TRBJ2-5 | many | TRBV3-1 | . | CASSQDSRRGETQYF | TGTGCCAGCAGCCAAGATTCGCGACGGGGAGAGACCCAGTACTTC
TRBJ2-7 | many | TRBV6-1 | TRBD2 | CASRLKRGLGPYEQYF | TGTGCCAGCAGACTAAAACGGGGACTAGGGCCCTACGAGCAGTACTTC
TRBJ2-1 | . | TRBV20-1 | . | CSGTLSYNEQFF | TGCAGTGGAACCCTCTCCTACAATGAGCAGTTCTTC
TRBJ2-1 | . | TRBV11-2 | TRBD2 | CASSPSGGRYDNEQFF | TGTGCCAGCAGCCCCTCTGGCGGGAGATACGACAATGAGCAGTTCTTC
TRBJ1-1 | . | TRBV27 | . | CASLSQGAEAFF | TGTGCCAGTCTATCTCAGGGCGCTGAAGCTTTCTTT
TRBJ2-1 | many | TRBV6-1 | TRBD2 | CASTLAGGPEQFF | TGTGCCAGCACGCTAGCGGGAGGGCCTGAGCAGTTCTTC
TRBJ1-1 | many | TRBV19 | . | CASSRAGTNTEAFF | TGTGCCAGTAGTAGGGCCGGGACCAACACTGAAGCTTTCTTT
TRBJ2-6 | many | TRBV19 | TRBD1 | CASSIGTGSSGANVLTF | TGTGCCAGTAGTATAGGGACAGGGTCCTCTGGGGCCAACGTCCTGACTTTC
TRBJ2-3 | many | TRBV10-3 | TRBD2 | CAISAGLAASTDTQYF | TGTGCCATCAGTGCCGGACTAGCGGCTAGCACAGATACGCAGTATTTT
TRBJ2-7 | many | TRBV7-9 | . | CASSQKSAYEQYF | TGTGCCAGCAGCCAGAAATCGGCCTACGAGCAGTACTTC
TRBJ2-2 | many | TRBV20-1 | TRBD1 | CSASRPETGETGELFF | TGCAGTGCTAGTCGTCCGGAGACAGGGGAAACCGGGGAGCTGTTTTTT
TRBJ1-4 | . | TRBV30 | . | CAWSATGINEKLFF | TGTGCCTGGAGTGCCACCGGGATTAATGAAAAACTGTTTTTT
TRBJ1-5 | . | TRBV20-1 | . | CSASIPEIYSNQPQHF | TGCAGTGCTTCAATACCAGAGATTTATAGCAATCAGCCCCAGCATTTT
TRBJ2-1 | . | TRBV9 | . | CASSERPETQNEQFF | TGTGCCAGCAGCGAGAGGCCGGAGACCCAAAATGAGCAGTTCTTC